This record looks at one TCR beta chain sequence and its context. Measured with immunoSEQ multiplex PCR; TCRdb has only the in-frame clones, and not every one. This table has under 100,000 clones, 85% to 95% appearing once. Between the trimmed V and J ends, which lost 1 base and 5 bases, there was a span of 11 bases. The CDR3 sequence is 14 residues long. Germline CDR1 and CDR2: GTSNPN and SVGIG (reference sequence). This sample is drawn from a study of OX40 agonist ivuxolimab in advanced cancers. Study context: Patients assigned to dose escalation were diagnosed with hepatocellular carcinoma, melanoma, renal cell or head and neck cancer.

The genes are TRBV30 and TRBJ2-2; D ambiguous. The source material was CD4+ or CD8+ T cells sorted from blood, sampled in a trial of the OX40 agonist ivuxolimab. The receptor comes from an adult with an advanced solid tumor such as melanoma, head and neck, liver or kidney cancer. The DNA of the CDR3 is TGTGCCTGGAGTGCCTCCTCGAGGACCGGGGAGCTGTTTTTT. It translates to CAWSASSRTGELFF.